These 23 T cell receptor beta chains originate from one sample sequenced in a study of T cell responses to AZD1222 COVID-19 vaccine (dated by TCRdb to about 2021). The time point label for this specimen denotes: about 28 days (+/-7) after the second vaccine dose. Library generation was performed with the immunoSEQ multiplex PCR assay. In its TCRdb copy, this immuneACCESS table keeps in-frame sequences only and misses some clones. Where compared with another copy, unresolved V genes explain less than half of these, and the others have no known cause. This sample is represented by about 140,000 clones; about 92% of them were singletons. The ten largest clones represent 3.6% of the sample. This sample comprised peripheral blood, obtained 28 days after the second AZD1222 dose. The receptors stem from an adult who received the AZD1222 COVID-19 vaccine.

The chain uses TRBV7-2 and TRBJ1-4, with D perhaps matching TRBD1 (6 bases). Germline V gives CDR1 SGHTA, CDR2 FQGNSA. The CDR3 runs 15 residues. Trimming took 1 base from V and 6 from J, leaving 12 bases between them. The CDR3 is CASSLVTGRDEKLFF. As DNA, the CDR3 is TGTGCCAGCAGCTTAGTAACAGGGAGAGATGAAAAACTGTTTTTT. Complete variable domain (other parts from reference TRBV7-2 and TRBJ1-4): GAGVSQSPSNKVTEKGKDVELRCDPISGHTALYWYRQSLGQGLEFLIYFQGNSAPDKSGLPSDRFSAERTGGSVSTLTIQRTQQEDSAVYLCASSLVTGRDEKLFFGSGTQLSVL.

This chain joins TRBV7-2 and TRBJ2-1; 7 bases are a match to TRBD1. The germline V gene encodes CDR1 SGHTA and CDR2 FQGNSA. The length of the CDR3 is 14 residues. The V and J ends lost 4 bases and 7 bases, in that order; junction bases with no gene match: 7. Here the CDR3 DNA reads TGTGCCAGCAGCTATGACAGGGAAGTTAATGAGCAGTTCTTC. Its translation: CASSYDREVNEQFF.

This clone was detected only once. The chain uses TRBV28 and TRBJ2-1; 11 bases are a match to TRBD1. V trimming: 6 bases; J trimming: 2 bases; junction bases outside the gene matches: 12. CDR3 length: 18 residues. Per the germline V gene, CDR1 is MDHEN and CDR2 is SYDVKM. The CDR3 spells CASSPSWGQGDPYNEQFF. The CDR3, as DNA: TGTGCCAGCAGCCCCAGCTGGGGACAGGGGGACCCCTACAATGAGCAGTTCTTC.

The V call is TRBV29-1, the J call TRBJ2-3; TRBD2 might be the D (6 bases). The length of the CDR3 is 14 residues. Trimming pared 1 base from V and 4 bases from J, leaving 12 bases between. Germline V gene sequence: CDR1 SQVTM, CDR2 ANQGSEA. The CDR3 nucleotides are TGCAGCGTTGAAGGCCCGGGAGCCCCAGATACGCAGTATTTT. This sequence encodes CSVEGPGAPDTQYF.

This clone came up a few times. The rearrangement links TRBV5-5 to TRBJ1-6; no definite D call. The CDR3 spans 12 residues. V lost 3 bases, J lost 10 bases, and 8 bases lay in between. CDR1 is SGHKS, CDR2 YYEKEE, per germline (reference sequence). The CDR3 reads CASSYPGSPLHF. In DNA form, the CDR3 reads TGTGCCAGCAGCTACCCCGGGTCACCCCTCCACTTT.

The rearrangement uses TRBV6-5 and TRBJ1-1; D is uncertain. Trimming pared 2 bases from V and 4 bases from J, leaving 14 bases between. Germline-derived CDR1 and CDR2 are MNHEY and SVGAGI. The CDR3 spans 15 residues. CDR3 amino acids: CASSYGGSRITEAFF. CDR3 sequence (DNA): TGTGCCAGCAGTTACGGCGGCAGCCGGATCACTGAAGCTTTCTTT.

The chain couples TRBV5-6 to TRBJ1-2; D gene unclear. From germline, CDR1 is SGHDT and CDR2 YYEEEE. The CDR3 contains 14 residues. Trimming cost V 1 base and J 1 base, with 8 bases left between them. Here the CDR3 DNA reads TGTGCCAGCAGCTTGAATCCGGATAACTATGGCTACACCTTC. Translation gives CASSLNPDNYGYTF.

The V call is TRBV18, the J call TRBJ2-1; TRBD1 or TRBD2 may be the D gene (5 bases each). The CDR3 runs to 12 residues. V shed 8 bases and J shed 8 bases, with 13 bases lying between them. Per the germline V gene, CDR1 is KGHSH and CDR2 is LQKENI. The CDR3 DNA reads TGTGCCAGCCACCAGGGAGAGTATGAGCAGTTCTTC. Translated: CASHQGEYEQFF.

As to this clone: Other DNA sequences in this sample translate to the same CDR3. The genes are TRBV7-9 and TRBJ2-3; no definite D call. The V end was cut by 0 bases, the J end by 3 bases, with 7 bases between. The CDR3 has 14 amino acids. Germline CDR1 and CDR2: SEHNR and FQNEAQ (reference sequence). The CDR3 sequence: CASSLAGGTDTQYF. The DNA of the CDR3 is TGTGCCAGCAGCTTAGCCGGCGGTACAGATACGCAGTATTTT.

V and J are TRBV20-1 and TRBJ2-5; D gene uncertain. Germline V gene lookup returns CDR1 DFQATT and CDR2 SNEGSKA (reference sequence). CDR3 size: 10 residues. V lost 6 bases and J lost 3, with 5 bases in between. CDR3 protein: CSARKETQYF. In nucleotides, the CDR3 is TGCAGTGCCAGAAAAGAGACCCAGTACTTC.

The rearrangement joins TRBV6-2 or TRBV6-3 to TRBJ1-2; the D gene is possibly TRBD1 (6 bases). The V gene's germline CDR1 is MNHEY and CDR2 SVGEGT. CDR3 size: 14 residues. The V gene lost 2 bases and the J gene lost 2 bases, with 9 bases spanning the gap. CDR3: CASSYRQANYGYTF. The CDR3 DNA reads TGTGCCAGCAGTTACCGACAGGCCAACTATGGCTACACCTTC.

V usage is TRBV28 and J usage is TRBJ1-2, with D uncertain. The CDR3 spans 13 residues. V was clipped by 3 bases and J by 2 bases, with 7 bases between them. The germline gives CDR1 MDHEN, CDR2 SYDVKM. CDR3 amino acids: CASSFRVNYGYTF. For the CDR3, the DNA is TGTGCCAGCAGTTTCCGGGTCAACTATGGCTACACCTTC.

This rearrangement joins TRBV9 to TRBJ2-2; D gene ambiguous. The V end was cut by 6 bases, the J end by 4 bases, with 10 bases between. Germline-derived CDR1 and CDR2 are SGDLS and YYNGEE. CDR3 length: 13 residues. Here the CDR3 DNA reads TGTGCCAGCACCCGACTCCCCACCGGGGAGCTGTTTTTT. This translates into CASTRLPTGELFF.

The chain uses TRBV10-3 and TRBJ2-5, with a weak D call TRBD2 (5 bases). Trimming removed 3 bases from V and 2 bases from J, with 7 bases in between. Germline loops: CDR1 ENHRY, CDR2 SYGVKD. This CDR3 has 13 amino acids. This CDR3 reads CAISDGEQETQYF. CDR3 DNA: TGTGCCATCAGTGATGGGGAGCAAGAGACCCAGTACTTC.

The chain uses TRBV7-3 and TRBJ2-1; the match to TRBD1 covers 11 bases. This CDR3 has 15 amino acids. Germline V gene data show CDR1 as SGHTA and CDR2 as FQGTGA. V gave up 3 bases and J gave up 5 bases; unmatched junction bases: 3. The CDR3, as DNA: TGTGCCAGCAGCTTGGGACAGGGGGGGAACAATGAGCAGTTCTTC. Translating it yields CASSLGQGGNNEQFF.

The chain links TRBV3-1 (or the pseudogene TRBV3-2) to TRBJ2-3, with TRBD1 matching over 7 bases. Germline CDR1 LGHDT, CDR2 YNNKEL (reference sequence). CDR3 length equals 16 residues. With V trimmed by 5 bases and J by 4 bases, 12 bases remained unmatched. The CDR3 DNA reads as TGTGCCAGCAGCAGAAATCAGGGGGTAGTCGCAGATACGCAGTATTTT. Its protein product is CASSRNQGVVADTQYF.

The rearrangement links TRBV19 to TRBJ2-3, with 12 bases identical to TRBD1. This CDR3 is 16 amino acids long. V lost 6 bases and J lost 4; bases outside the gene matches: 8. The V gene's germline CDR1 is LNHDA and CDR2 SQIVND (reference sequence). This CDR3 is CASSNPGQGASDTQYF. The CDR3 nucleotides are TGTGCCAGTAGCAATCCGGGACAGGGGGCGTCAGATACGCAGTATTTT. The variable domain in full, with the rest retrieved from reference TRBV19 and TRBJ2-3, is DGGITQSPKYLFRKEGQNVTLSCEQNLNHDAMYWYRQDPGQGLRLIYYSQIVNDFQKGDIAEGYSVSREKKESFPLTVTSAQKNPTAFYLCASSNPGQGASDTQYFGPGTRLTVL.

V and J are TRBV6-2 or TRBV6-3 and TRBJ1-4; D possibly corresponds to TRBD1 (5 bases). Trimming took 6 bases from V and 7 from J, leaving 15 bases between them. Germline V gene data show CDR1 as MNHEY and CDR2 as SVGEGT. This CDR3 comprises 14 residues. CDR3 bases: TGTGCCAGCAGCAACTCCGGGACCCTTGAAAAACTGTTTTTT. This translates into CASSNSGTLEKLFF.

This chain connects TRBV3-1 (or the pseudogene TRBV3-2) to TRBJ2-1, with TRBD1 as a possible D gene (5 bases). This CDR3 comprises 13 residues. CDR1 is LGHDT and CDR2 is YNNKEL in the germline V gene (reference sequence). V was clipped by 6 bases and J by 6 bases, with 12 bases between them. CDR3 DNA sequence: TGTGCCAGCAGTCGGCAGGGTTTCAATGAGCAGTTCTTC. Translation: CASSRQGFNEQFF.

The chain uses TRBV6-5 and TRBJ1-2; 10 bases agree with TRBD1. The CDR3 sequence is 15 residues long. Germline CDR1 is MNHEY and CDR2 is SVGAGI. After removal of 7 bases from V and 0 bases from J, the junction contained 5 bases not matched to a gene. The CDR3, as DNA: TGTGCCAGCACCGGACAGGGGGTGGCTAACTATGGCTACACCTTC. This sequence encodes CASTGQGVANYGYTF.

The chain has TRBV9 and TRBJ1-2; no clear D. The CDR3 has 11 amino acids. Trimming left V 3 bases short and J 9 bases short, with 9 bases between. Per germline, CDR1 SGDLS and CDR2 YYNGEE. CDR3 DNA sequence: TGTGCCAGCAGCGACCCCTGGAGCTACACCTTC. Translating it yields CASSDPWSYTF.

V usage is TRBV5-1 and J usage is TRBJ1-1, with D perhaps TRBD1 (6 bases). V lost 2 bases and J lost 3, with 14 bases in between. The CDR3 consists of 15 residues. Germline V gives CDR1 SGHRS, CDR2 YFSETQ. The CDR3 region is CASSFPHTGYTEAFF. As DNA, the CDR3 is TGCGCCAGCAGCTTCCCCCACACAGGGTACACTGAAGCTTTCTTT.

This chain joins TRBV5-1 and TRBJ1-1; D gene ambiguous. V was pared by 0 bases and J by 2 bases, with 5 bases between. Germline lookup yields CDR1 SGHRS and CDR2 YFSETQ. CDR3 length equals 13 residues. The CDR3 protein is CASSLDSNTEAFF. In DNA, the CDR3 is TGCGCCAGCAGCTTGGACAGTAACACTGAAGCTTTCTTT.